Listed below are T cell receptor beta chains from one sample, sequenced in a study of blood T cell repertoires in COVID-19. Data came from immunoSEQ multiplex PCR; TCRdb stores just in-frame clones and leaves some out. The sample consists of about 330,000 clones, around 87% of them appearing once. Sequenced material: PBMCs or T cells enriched from blood (not recorded which). The receptors were sampled from a woman between 25 and 40 years old who had recovered from COVID-19. The CDR3 runs from the conserved cysteine through the conserved F or W. A D gene is named only where the DNA matches it firmly. Clone size is shown for a subset of rows, as once, few, many or a class of expanded clone.

J gene	D gene	clone size	V gene	CDR3 protein	CDR3 DNA
TRBJ2-1	TRBD2	.	TRBV5-1	CASSPTSSAGGRSYNEQFF	TGCGCCAGCAGCCCAACTTCTTCCGCGGGGGGCAGATCCTACAATGAGCAGTTCTTC
TRBJ1-2	.	.	TRBV12-3/TRBV12-4	CASSRSYGYTF	TGTGCCAGCAGCAGGTCCTATGGCTACACCTTC
TRBJ1-4	TRBD1	.	TRBV4-2	CASLDRDGEKLFF	TGTGCCAGCCTGGACAGGGATGGTGAAAAACTGTTTTTT
TRBJ1-2	.	.	TRBV11-1	CASSSATHRYGYTF	TGTGCCAGCAGCTCCGCGACACACCGGTATGGCTACACCTTC
TRBJ2-2	.	once	TRBV5-1	CASSQRTGLGGMFPTGELFF	TGCGCCAGCAGCCAGAGGACGGGTTTGGGGGGAATGTTTCCTACCGGGGAGCTGTTTTTT
TRBJ2-1	TRBD2	.	TRBV7-8	CASSGTSGESSYNEQFF	TGTGCCAGCAGCGGGACTAGCGGGGAGAGCTCCTACAATGAGCAGTTCTTC
TRBJ1-2	TRBD1	.	TRBV2	CASSVGQGAPNYGYTF	TGTGCCAGCAGTGTGGGGCAGGGGGCTCCTAACTATGGCTACACCTTC
TRBJ2-7	.	.	TRBV11-2	CASREGGSRGREQYF	TGTGCCAGCAGGGAAGGGGGCTCCCGGGGGCGCGAGCAGTACTTC
TRBJ2-4	TRBD1	.	TRBV3-1/TRBV3-2	CASSLDRGRLHF	TGTGCCAGCAGCCTAGACAGGGGGAGGTTGCACTTC
TRBJ1-6	TRBD1	.	TRBV18	CASSPPTGDNSPLHF	TGTGCCAGCTCACCACCGACAGGGGACAATTCACCCCTCCACTTT
TRBJ1-5	.	.	TRBV7-6	CASSPSRSQPQHF	TGTGCCAGCAGCCCTAGCCGGAGTCAGCCCCAGCATTTT
TRBJ1-2	TRBD1	.	TRBV28	CASRTTGNYGYTF	TGTGCCAGCAGGACGACAGGGAACTATGGCTACACCTTC
TRBJ2-7	.	.	TRBV27	CASSEASRSYEQYF	TGTGCCAGCAGCGAAGCCTCCCGCTCCTACGAGCAGTACTTC
TRBJ1-1	.	.	TRBV7-8	CASSPPSPNMNTEAFF	TGTGCCAGCAGCCCCCCGTCCCCCAACATGAACACTGAAGCTTTCTTT
TRBJ2-1	.	.	TRBV24-1	CATSGARGGHDNEQFF	TGTGCCACCAGTGGGGCGAGGGGGGGCCACGACAATGAGCAGTTCTTC
TRBJ2-7	TRBD2	.	TRBV3-1/TRBV3-2	CASSREGFSEQYF	TGTGCCAGCAGCCGGGAGGGGTTCAGCGAGCAGTACTTC
TRBJ2-3	.	.	TRBV7-2	CASSFSGRSTDTQYF	TGTGCCAGCAGCTTTTCAGGGCGTAGCACAGATACGCAGTATTTT
TRBJ1-1	.	.	TRBV9	CASSVGGGAYTEAFF	TGTGCCAGCAGTGTCGGTGGGGGGGCATACACTGAAGCTTTCTTT
TRBJ2-1	.	.	TRBV10-1	CASTRRDSSYNEQFF	TGCGCCAGCACCCGCCGAGATAGCTCCTACAATGAGCAGTTCTTC
TRBJ1-1	.	.	TRBV3-1/TRBV3-2	CASSHNRLNTEAFF	TGTGCCAGCAGCCACAACAGACTGAACACTGAAGCTTTCTTT
TRBJ1-5	TRBD1	.	TRBV2	CASSERDRNQPQHF	TGTGCCAGCAGTGAAAGGGACAGAAATCAGCCCCAGCATTTT
TRBJ2-5	TRBD1	once	TRBV11-2	CASSLEQGAWETQYF	TGTGCCAGCAGCTTAGAGCAGGGGGCCTGGGAGACCCAGTACTTC
TRBJ1-2	.	.	TRBV19	CASTPGPQTGGYTF	TGTGCCAGTACTCCGGGCCCCCAGACGGGGGGCTACACCTTC
TRBJ2-1	.	.	TRBV7-8	CASPGTELIYNEQFF	TGTGCCAGCCCCGGTACGGAGCTGATCTACAATGAGCAGTTCTTC
TRBJ2-5	.	.	TRBV29-1	CSVALQETQYF	TGCAGCGTTGCCCTCCAAGAGACCCAGTACTTC
TRBJ2-1	.	.	TRBV6-6	CASSRDSETRLGSEQFF	TGTGCCAGCAGCCGAGACTCGGAGACGCGCTTGGGGAGTGAGCAGTTCTTC
TRBJ2-1	.	.	TRBV6-5	CASLYWDSQGNEQFF	TGTGCCAGCCTTTACTGGGACTCCCAGGGCAATGAGCAGTTCTTC
TRBJ2-3	TRBD2	.	TRBV2	CASRERGGITDTQYF	TGTGCCAGCCGAGAGCGGGGGGGAATCACAGATACGCAGTATTTT
TRBJ2-1	TRBD1	.	TRBV20-1	CSADRENEQFF	TGCAGTGCTGACAGGGAGAATGAGCAGTTCTTC
TRBJ2-2	.	.	TRBV27	CASSDAGPFDTGELFF	TGTGCCAGCAGTGACGCAGGGCCTTTTGACACCGGGGAGCTGTTTTTT
TRBJ2-1	TRBD2	.	TRBV7-2	CASSAWASSGPYNEQFF	TGTGCCAGCAGCGCGTGGGCGTCTAGCGGGCCTTACAATGAGCAGTTCTTC
TRBJ2-2	.	once	TRBV5-1	CASSLDPVNTGELFF	TGCGCCAGCAGCTTGGACCCAGTGAACACCGGGGAGCTGTTTTTT
TRBJ1-1	.	.	TRBV19	CASDTSGNTEAFF	TGTGCCAGCGACACGTCAGGGAACACTGAAGCTTTCTTT
TRBJ1-2	TRBD1	once	TRBV6-5	CASRRPGQGAYGYTF	TGTGCCAGCAGACGCCCGGGACAGGGGGCGTATGGCTACACCTTC
TRBJ1-5	TRBD1	few	TRBV6-1	CASSAWDRGNSNQPQHF	TGTGCCAGCAGTGCCTGGGACAGGGGAAATAGCAATCAGCCCCAGCATTTT
TRBJ2-7	.	few	TRBV2	CAVHRDRREEQYF	TGTGCCGTCCATCGGGACAGGCGGGAGGAGCAGTACTTC
TRBJ2-7	.	.	TRBV2	CASIRTGLSYEQYF	TGTGCCAGCATTAGAACAGGGCTCTCCTACGAGCAGTACTTC
TRBJ2-1	.	.	TRBV7-3	CASSLTQGQGIEEQFF	TGTGCCAGCAGCTTAACGCAGGGGCAGGGAATAGAAGAGCAGTTCTTC
TRBJ1-2	.	.	TRBV6-5	CASSRGSYTF	TGTGCCAGCAGTAGGGGTAGCTACACCTTC
TRBJ1-2	.	once	TRBV28	CASSLWQASTF	TGTGCCAGCAGTTTATGGCAGGCGTCCACCTTC
TRBJ1-5	TRBD1	.	TRBV15	CATGDRGGNQPQHF	TGTGCCACTGGGGACAGGGGAGGCAATCAGCCCCAGCATTTT
TRBJ2-6	.	.	TRBV7-3	CASSFQGGYVLTF	TGTGCCAGCAGCTTTCAGGGGGGATACGTCCTGACTTTC
TRBJ2-2	.	.	TRBV6-1	CASSEPGLAPGELFF	TGTGCCAGCAGTGAACCCGGATTAGCCCCCGGGGAGCTGTTTTTT
TRBJ2-2	.	.	TRBV4-1	CASSTGLSRTGELFF	TGCGCCAGCAGCACCGGACTATCTCGGACCGGGGAGCTGTTTTTT
TRBJ1-5	.	many	TRBV9	CASSVDAYSNQPQHF	TGTGCCAGCAGCGTAGACGCCTATAGCAATCAGCCCCAGCATTTT
TRBJ2-7	TRBD2	.	TRBV2	CASSTRTSLNEQYF	TGTGCCAGCAGTACCCGGACTAGCTTGAACGAGCAGTACTTC
TRBJ1-2	TRBD1	.	TRBV10-3	CAISDSTGAYGYTF	TGTGCCATCAGTGACTCGACAGGGGCCTATGGCTACACCTTC
TRBJ1-2	TRBD1	.	TRBV6-5	CASSPGQGASYTF	TGTGCCAGCAGCCCCGGACAGGGGGCGAGCTACACCTTC
TRBJ2-5	.	.	TRBV5-4	CASSPDWEQETQYF	TGTGCCAGCAGCCCAGACTGGGAGCAAGAGACCCAGTACTTC
TRBJ1-2	TRBD1	.	TRBV3-1/TRBV3-2	CASSQGGTGGAGYGYTF	TGTGCCAGCAGCCAAGGAGGGACAGGGGGCGCAGGATATGGCTACACCTTC
TRBJ1-1	.	.	TRBV28	CASSFYGGASIEAFF	TGTGCCAGCAGTTTCTACGGGGGGGCCTCCATTGAAGCTTTCTTT
TRBJ1-5	.	.	TRBV21-1	CASRGGDQPQHF	TGTGCCAGCAGAGGGGGGGATCAGCCCCAGCATTTT
TRBJ1-3	TRBD1	.	TRBV29-1	CSLGQSGNTIYF	TGCAGCCTGGGACAGAGTGGAAACACCATATATTTT
TRBJ2-1	TRBD1	.	TRBV11-3	CASSQGQGMGLVNEQFF	TGTGCCAGCAGCCAGGGACAGGGAATGGGGTTAGTGAATGAGCAGTTCTTC
TRBJ1-2	.	.	TRBV21-1	CASSSPRGGTYGYTF	TGTGCCAGCAGCTCTCCTAGGGGGGGGACTTATGGCTACACCTTC
TRBJ1-2	.	.	TRBV4-1	CASSQPASNYGYTF	TGCGCCAGCAGCCAGCCCGCTAGTAACTATGGCTACACCTTC
TRBJ2-7	TRBD2	.	TRBV5-4	CASSLGRGEGYEQYF	TGTGCCAGCAGCTTGGGGCGGGGGGAAGGCTACGAGCAGTACTTC
TRBJ2-7	.	.	TRBV29-1	CSSRRQEDSEQYF	TGCAGCTCCCGTAGACAGGAAGACAGCGAGCAGTACTTC
TRBJ2-3	.	.	TRBV7-3	CASSLTPNTDTQYF	TGTGCCAGCAGCTTAACCCCAAACACAGATACGCAGTATTTT
TRBJ2-5	.	.	TRBV3-1/TRBV3-2	CASSQDWGVYQETQYF	TGTGCCAGCAGCCAAGATTGGGGGGTTTATCAAGAGACCCAGTACTTC